This entry concerns a single T cell receptor (beta chain). Profiled with immunoSEQ multiplex PCR; TCRdb holds only in-frame clones, not every one. The sample has fewer than 70,000 clones; roughly 82% are singletons. This sample is drawn from a study of control samples from healthy donors and cancer patients. The sample comprised PBMCs. The receptor's source is a woman aged 50 to 60 with lung cancer.

The CDR3 nucleotides are TGTGCCAGCAGCGCGCAGCCCCATTGTAGGGTAAATCAGCCCCAGCATTTT. Its translation: CASSAQPHCRVNQPQHF. V gene TRBV9 combines with J gene TRBJ1-5; D is ambiguous. This CDR3 spans 17 amino acids. Per germline, CDR1 SGDLS and CDR2 YYNGEE. V was cut by 3 bases and J by 4 bases, with 20 bases left in between.